The next 15 T cell receptor beta chains were all read from a single sample in a study of radiotherapy plus CTLA-4 blockade in lung cancer. Clones were read by immunoSEQ multiplex PCR, and TCRdb kept only the in-frame ones, dropping some. The sample has more than 80,000 clones; about 85% are singletons. The sample consisted of peripheral blood, taken from a patient treated with radiotherapy plus ipilimumab. All receptors derive from a human donor with non-small cell lung cancer that progressed on radiotherapy plus ipilimumab. Some clones in this sample may be carry-over from other donors' samples.

This clone has only one observation. The V and J genes are TRBV19 and TRBJ1-5; unclear D gene. Per germline, CDR1 LNHDA and CDR2 SQIVND (reference sequence). V dropped 2 bases and J dropped 3 bases, with 8 bases sitting between them. The CDR3 runs to 14 residues. The CDR3 is CASSIPTSNQPQHF. Written as DNA, the CDR3 is TGTGCCAGTAGTATACCCACCTCCAATCAGCCCCAGCATTTT.

This rearrangement joins TRBV2 to TRBJ2-5, with D uncertain. CDR1 is SNHLY, CDR2 FYNNEI, per germline. This CDR3 is built from 13 residues. V lost 5 bases and J 3 bases, leaving 10 bases between the germline ends. The CDR3 DNA sequence: TGTGCCAGCAGTCTAACACTAAAAGAGACCCAGTACTTC. Residues: CASSLTLKETQYF.

The V gene is TRBV27, the J gene TRBJ2-3; possibly TRBD1 for D (6 bases). Germline V lookup: CDR1 MNHEY, CDR2 SMNVEV (reference sequence). Trimming took off 5 bases at V and 2 bases at J, with 23 bases between the two ends. CDR3 size: 18 residues. The CDR3 DNA reads as TGTGCCAGCAGTACCAGGACGTGGGCAGGGGCTAACACAGATACGCAGTATTTT. It translates to CASSTRTWAGANTDTQYF.

The gene calls are TRBV4-3 and TRBJ2-1; 11 nucleotides align to TRBD2. Germline loops: CDR1 LGHNA, CDR2 YSLEER. CDR3 length: 16 residues. V shed 1 base, J shed 7 bases, and the junction held 6 bases outside the gene matches. The CDR3, as DNA: TGCGCCAGCAGCCAAGTGCCTAGCGGGGGGCGAAATGAGCAGTTCTTC. It yields the protein CASSQVPSGGRNEQFF.

V usage is TRBV5-6 and J usage is TRBJ1-2; D is possibly TRBD1 (5 bases). V dropped 4 bases and J dropped 4 bases, with 11 bases sitting between them. The CDR3 extends over 13 amino acids. Germline values: CDR1 SGHDT, CDR2 YYEEEE. CDR3 protein: CASSLDRTYGYTF. In DNA, the CDR3 is TGTGCCAGCAGCCTAGACAGAACCTATGGCTACACCTTC.

This clone was observed a few times. The chain has TRBV29-1 and TRBJ2-7; 8 nucleotides line up with TRBD1. The CDR3 covers 13 residues. The V gene's germline CDR1 is SQVTM and CDR2 ANQGSEA. J lost 1 base, V lost 6 bases, and 5 bases had no gene match. The CDR3 sequence: CSVYGTGSYEQYF. The CDR3 DNA is TGCAGCGTGTACGGGACAGGTTCCTACGAGCAGTACTTC.

The chain uses TRBV13 and TRBJ2-5, with D possibly TRBD2 on 5 matching bases. The end of the DNA aligns better with TRBJ2-7, so the J call may be wrong. This CDR3 region has 13 residues. The germline V gene has CDR1 PRHDT and CDR2 FYEKMQ (reference sequence). CDR3 loop: CASSRTPSYEQYF. The CDR3 nucleotides are TGTGCCAGCAGCCGGACTCCTTCCTACGAGCAGTACTTC.

The genes are TRBV11-2 and TRBJ2-7, with unresolved D. CDR1 and CDR2 from the germline V gene are SGHAT and FQNNGV. The CDR3 extends over 12 amino acids. V was cut by 5 bases and J by 4 bases, with 9 bases left in between. The CDR3 spells CASSRTLYEQYF. CDR3 coding DNA: TGTGCCAGCAGCCGGACGCTGTACGAGCAGTACTTC.

A remark on this clone: Other DNA sequences within the sample encode an identical CDR3. V gene TRBV10-3 combines with J gene TRBJ1-4, with D maybe TRBD1 (6 bases). This CDR3 region has 15 residues. Per the germline V gene, CDR1 is ENHRY and CDR2 is SYGVKD. V was shortened by 3 bases and J by 0 bases, with 8 bases between the two germline ends. The chain's CDR3 is CAISENRATNEKLFF. The CDR3 DNA sequence: TGTGCCATCAGTGAAAACAGGGCAACTAATGAAAAACTGTTTTTT.

This chain uses TRBV4-3 with TRBJ1-5, with a tentative D call TRBD1 (6 bases). Germline V gene sequence: CDR1 LGHNA, CDR2 YSLEER. V shed 2 bases and J shed 3 bases, with 11 bases lying between them. The CDR3 consists of 15 residues. This chain's CDR3 is CASSQLTGTNQPQHF. The CDR3 bases are TGCGCCAGCAGCCAACTTACAGGGACCAATCAGCCCCAGCATTTT.

V and J are TRBV6-1 and TRBJ2-7; TRBD1 or TRBD2 may be the D gene (5 bases each). CDR3 length: 14 amino acids. Germline CDR1 MNHNS, CDR2 SASEGT. V was shortened by 9 bases and J by 2 bases, with 17 bases between the two germline ends. The CDR3 spells CASSRDPWAYEQYF. CDR3 DNA sequence: TGTGCCAGTTCCCGGGACCCCTGGGCCTACGAGCAGTACTTC.

The chain is built from TRBV11-2 and TRBJ2-3; TRBD1 is a possible D gene (5 bases). V gave up 3 bases and J gave up 3 bases, with 10 bases separating them. The germline V gene has CDR1 SGHAT and CDR2 FQNNGV. The length of the CDR3 is 14 residues. In nucleotides, the CDR3 is TGTGCCAGCAGCTTGACAGTGGGTACAGATACGCAGTATTTT. Translation gives CASSLTVGTDTQYF.

The chain is built from TRBV6-5 and TRBJ2-1; TRBD2 agrees at 7 bases. Germline V CDR1 and CDR2: MNHEY, SVGAGI. The CDR3 consists of 16 residues. V shed 2 bases and J 6 bases; nucleotides not matched to a gene: 10. The DNA of the CDR3 is TGTGCCAGCAGTTACCCCGCGAGCGGGGAGTCCAATGAGCAGTTCTTC. Protein product: CASSYPASGESNEQFF.

CDR3 loop: CASSVESGTGSTGELFF. CDR3 DNA: TGTGCCAGCAGCGTAGAGTCAGGGACAGGGAGCACCGGGGAGCTGTTTTTT. The gene calls are TRBV9 and TRBJ2-2; TRBD1 agrees at 9 bases. The CDR3 loop spans 17 amino acids. Looked up from germline, CDR1 is SGDLS and CDR2 is YYNGEE. J lost 4 bases, V lost 0 bases, and 7 bases had no gene match.

V is TRBV12-1 and J is TRBJ1-5. TRBV12-1 is termed a pseudogene. The CDR3 extends over 20 amino acids. The CDR3 DNA reads TGTGCCAGCAGCTTGGGGCCGTCACGGGGGGGGCGATTGGGCAATCAGCCCCAGCATTTT. It translates to CASSLGPSRGGRLGNQPQHF.